Listed below are T cell receptor beta chains from one sample, sequenced in a study of blood T cell repertoires in COVID-19. Libraries were prepared by immunoSEQ multiplex PCR; TCRdb keeps only in-frame clonotypes and omits some of them. The table lists 300,000 to 350,000 clones, about 87% of them singletons. The sample consisted of peripheral blood. The receptors were gathered from a man aged 25 to 40 with COVID-19, enrolled during active disease. Each CDR3 is given with its conserved first and last residue. A D gene is named only where the DNA matches it firmly. A row's size may be missing; if present it is once, few, many or a size class.

cdr3_aa,cdr3_nt,d_call,j_call,clone_size,v_call
CASSVGQGAEYGYTF,TGTGCCAGCAGCGTGGGACAGGGGGCTGAGTATGGCTACACCTTC,TRBD1,TRBJ1-2,.,TRBV9
CASSAQPGQGFNEQFF,TGTGCCAGCAGTGCACAACCGGGACAGGGGTTCAATGAGCAGTTCTTC,TRBD1,TRBJ2-1,.,TRBV6-6
CASSLSRLTDTQYF,TGCGCCAGCAGCTTGTCCCGTCTCACAGATACGCAGTATTTT,.,TRBJ2-3,.,TRBV5-1
CASSLEKGQGNYEQYF,TGTGCCAGCAGCCTAGAAAAGGGACAGGGGAATTACGAGCAGTACTTC,TRBD1,TRBJ2-7,few,TRBV11-3
CASSYTAGATGELFF,TGTGCCAGCAGTTACACAGCGGGGGCCACCGGGGAGCTGTTTTTT,TRBD2,TRBJ2-2,.,TRBV6-2/TRBV6-3
CASSLTSGSSQYF,TGTGCCAGCAGTTTGACTAGCGGGTCCTCCCAGTACTTC,TRBD2,TRBJ2-5,.,TRBV27
CASSLGPEMRDTQYF,TGCGCCAGCAGCTTGGGCCCCGAGATGCGGGATACGCAGTATTTT,.,TRBJ2-3,.,TRBV5-1
CAISSRPGQGATASYEQYF,TGTGCCATCAGTTCTAGGCCGGGACAGGGGGCTACGGCCTCCTACGAGCAGTACTTC,TRBD1,TRBJ2-7,.,TRBV10-3
CASSRGLAGGADTQYF,TGCGCCAGCAGCCGAGGACTAGCGGGAGGGGCAGATACGCAGTATTTT,TRBD2,TRBJ2-3,.,TRBV4-3
CASSLEVLGLGGEQYF,TGCGCCAGCAGCTTGGAAGTACTGGGGCTAGGGGGAGAGCAGTACTTC,.,TRBJ2-7,.,TRBV5-1
CASSAGKQGTEETQYF,TGTGCCAGCAGCGCGGGGAAACAGGGGACCGAAGAGACCCAGTACTTC,TRBD1,TRBJ2-5,.,TRBV9
CASSVTGTVPYEQYF,TGTGCCAGTAGTGTAACCGGGACAGTACCCTACGAGCAGTACTTC,TRBD1,TRBJ2-7,.,TRBV19
CSCERGRSYNEQFF,TGCAGCTGTGAGCGGGGACGCTCCTACAATGAGCAGTTCTTC,TRBD2,TRBJ2-1,once,TRBV29-1
CASSPAGANYGYTF,TGTGCCAGCTCACCAGCAGGGGCTAACTATGGCTACACCTTC,.,TRBJ1-2,once,TRBV18
CASSLAMAGKGSTDTQYF,TGTGCCAGCAGCTTAGCGATGGCGGGGAAGGGGAGCACAGATACGCAGTATTTT,.,TRBJ2-3,.,TRBV7-2
CASREVGARNTEAFF,TGCGCCAGCAGGGAGGTGGGGGCGAGGAACACTGAAGCTTTCTTT,.,TRBJ1-1,.,TRBV4-1
CATSRDKGGFSGQPQHF,TGTGCCACCAGCAGAGACAAGGGAGGGTTTAGCGGTCAGCCCCAGCATTTT,.,TRBJ1-5,.,TRBV15
CASSSPSGSYNEQFF,TGTGCCAGCAGTTCCCCTAGCGGCTCCTACAATGAGCAGTTCTTC,TRBD2,TRBJ2-1,.,TRBV27
CASSGGLAYNEQFF,TGCGCCAGCAGCGGGGGACTAGCTTACAATGAGCAGTTCTTC,TRBD2,TRBJ2-1,.,TRBV5-1
CATSEGLRSGSSYNSPLHF,TGTGCCACCAGTGAAGGGTTAAGAAGCGGTAGCTCCTATAATTCACCCCTCCACTTT,.,TRBJ1-6,.,TRBV24-1
CASSGGPNEKLFF,TGTGCCAGCAGCGGCGGCCCTAATGAAAAACTGTTTTTT,.,TRBJ1-4,.,TRBV7-2
CASSQGGGSNQPQHF,TGTGCCAGCAGCCAAGGGGGAGGCAGCAATCAGCCCCAGCATTTT,.,TRBJ1-5,.,TRBV3-1/TRBV3-2
CASSQLQDTNEKLFF,TGTGCCAGCAGCCAACTACAGGATACTAATGAAAAACTGTTTTTT,.,TRBJ1-4,.,TRBV4-2
CASRGGTEKLFF,TGTGCCAGCAGGGGAGGTACTGAAAAACTGTTTTTT,.,TRBJ1-4,.,TRBV6-5
CASRVTGTAEYEQYF,TGTGCCAGCAGAGTCACGGGTACAGCGGAATACGAGCAGTACTTC,.,TRBJ2-7,.,TRBV2
CASSPRDSSYNEQFF,TGTGCCAGTAGCCCCCGGGACAGCTCCTACAATGAGCAGTTCTTC,TRBD1,TRBJ2-1,.,TRBV19